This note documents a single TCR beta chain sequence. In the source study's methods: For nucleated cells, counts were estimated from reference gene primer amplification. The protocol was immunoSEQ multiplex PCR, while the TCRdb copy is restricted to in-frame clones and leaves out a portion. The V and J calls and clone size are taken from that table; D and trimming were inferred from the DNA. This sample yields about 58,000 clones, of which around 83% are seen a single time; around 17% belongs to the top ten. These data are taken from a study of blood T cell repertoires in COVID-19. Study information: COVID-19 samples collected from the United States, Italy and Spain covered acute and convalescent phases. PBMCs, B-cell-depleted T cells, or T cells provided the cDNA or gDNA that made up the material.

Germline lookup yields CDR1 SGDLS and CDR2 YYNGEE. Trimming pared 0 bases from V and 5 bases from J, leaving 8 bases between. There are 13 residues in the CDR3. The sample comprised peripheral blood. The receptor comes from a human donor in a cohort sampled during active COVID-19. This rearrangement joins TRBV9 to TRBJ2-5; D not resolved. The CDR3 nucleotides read TGTGCCAGCAGCGTAGGACATTTGGAGACCCAGTACTTC. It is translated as CASSVGHLETQYF.